The next 22 T cell receptor beta chains were all read from a single sample in a study of CD8 T cells in Susac syndrome. It was with random hexamers that about 0.45 to 1 ug RNA was reverse transcribed. TCRdb re-derived calls from the immunoSEQ multiplex PCR reads in MiXCR, one entry per CDR3 protein. The data show 150,000 to 160,000 distinct CDR3 sequences, around 95% seen once. Sequencing input: CD8+ T cells from PBMCs. These receptor sequences come from a human donor with multiple sclerosis.

The chain uses TRBV12-3 or TRBV12-4 and TRBJ1-6, with D possibly matching TRBD1 (5 bases). This CDR3 has 14 residues. V was shortened by 4 bases and J by 7 bases, with 11 bases between the two germline ends. In DNA form, the CDR3 reads TGTGCCAGCAGTTACGGGGGAGAGAATTCACCCCTCCACTTT. Translation gives CASSYGGENSPLHF.

The CDR3 reads CASSVGPGPHEQFF. CDR3 nucleotide sequence: TGTGCCAGCAGCGTAGGACCGGGACCACATGAGCAGTTCTTC. The chain recombines TRBV9 with TRBJ2-1, with D perhaps given as TRBD1 or TRBD2 (5 bases each). Per the germline V gene, CDR1 is SGDLS and CDR2 is YYNGEE. Trimming took 0 bases from V and 8 from J, leaving 12 bases between them. The CDR3 length is 14 residues.

This clonotype was seen once. J is TRBJ2-1 and V is TRBV2; 11 nucleotides agree with TRBD1. Germline V gene lookup returns CDR1 SNHLY and CDR2 FYNNEI. The CDR3 is 15 amino acids. The V segment lost 10 bases and the J segment 8 bases; nucleotides outside the gene matches: 13. CDR3 sequence (DNA): TGTGCCACCCCCCGGGAGGACAGGGGGCAGGATGAGCAGTTCTTC. This codes for CATPREDRGQDEQFF.

The chain has TRBV15 and TRBJ1-1; no clear D gene. Trimming removed 0 bases from V and 0 bases from J, with 8 bases in between. CDR1 LNHNV and CDR2 YYDKDF come from the germline V gene (reference sequence). The CDR3 contains 15 residues. The CDR3 bases are TGTGCCACCAGCAGAGATAGTCTCATGAACACTGAAGCTTTCTTT. This codes for CATSRDSLMNTEAFF.

The chain carries TRBV9 and TRBJ2-2; TRBD1 or TRBD2 may be the D gene (5 bases each). CDR1 is SGDLS and CDR2 is YYNGEE in the germline V gene. V lost 2 bases and J 6 bases, leaving 8 bases between the germline ends. The CDR3 is 13 residues long. CDR3 sequence: CASSVLGAGELFF. The CDR3 DNA reads as TGTGCCAGCAGCGTGTTGGGGGCCGGGGAGCTGTTTTTT. The full variable domain, rest sourced from reference TRBV9 and TRBJ2-2, is DSGVTQTPKHLITATGQRVTLRCSPRSGDLSVYWYQQSLDQGLQFLIQYYNGEERAKGNILERFSAQQFPDLHSELNLSSLELGDSALYFCASSVLGAGELFFGEGSRLTVL.

The V call is TRBV9, the J call TRBJ2-7; D may be TRBD1 (5 bases). The CDR3 sequence is 15 residues long. V was pared by 0 bases and J by 4 bases, with 14 bases between. Germline lookup yields CDR1 SGDLS and CDR2 YYNGEE. The CDR3 loop is CASSVGAGHLYEQYF. DNA of the CDR3: TGTGCCAGCAGCGTAGGGGCAGGGCATCTTTACGAGCAGTACTTC.

This chain links TRBV30 with TRBJ2-2; TRBD2 aligns across 8 bases. Trimming cost V 5 bases and J 1 base; bases outside gene matches: 3. The germline V gene has CDR1 GTSNPN and CDR2 SVGIG (reference sequence). The CDR3 extends over 14 amino acids. The CDR3 here is CAWEAGENTGELFF. In DNA form, the CDR3 reads TGTGCCTGGGAAGCGGGGGAGAACACCGGGGAGCTGTTTTTT.

This clonotype is a singleton in its sample. The chain joins TRBV20-1 to TRBJ2-5; 8 bases agree with TRBD2. Trimming removed 0 bases from V and 2 bases from J; junction bases left unmatched: 8. This CDR3 is built from 16 residues. Germline loops: CDR1 DFQATT, CDR2 SNEGSKA (reference sequence). CDR3 coding DNA: TGCAGTGCTAGAGATACAGCGGGGGCCAATCAAGAGACCCAGTACTTC. It codes for CSARDTAGANQETQYF.

The rearrangement uses TRBV5-6 and TRBJ2-5; 10 bases map to TRBD1. Germline CDR1 and CDR2: SGHDT and YYEEEE. V dropped 6 bases and J dropped 5; count of bases not matched to a gene: 4. The CDR3 spans 13 residues. This CDR3 reads CASKGQGRETQYF. The DNA of the CDR3 is TGTGCCAGCAAGGGACAGGGGCGCGAGACCCAGTACTTC. Combining the CDR3 with reference TRBV5-6 and TRBJ2-5 gives the whole variable domain DAGVTQSPTHLIKTRGQQVTLRCSPKSGHDTVSWYQQALGQGPQFIFQYYEEEERQRGNFPDRFSGHQFPNYSSELNVNALLLGDSALYLCASKGQGRETQYFGPGTRLLVL.

V is TRBV20-1 and J is TRBJ2-1; TRBD2 might be the D (5 bases). Per the germline V gene, CDR1 is DFQATT and CDR2 is SNEGSKA (reference sequence). The length of the CDR3 is 14 residues. Trimming shortened V by 2 bases and J by 10 bases, and 18 bases separated the two germline ends. CDR3: CSARSGVVSREQFF. CDR3 nucleotide sequence: TGCAGTGCTAGAAGCGGTGTTGTTTCTCGCGAGCAGTTCTTC.

The rearrangement links TRBV30 to TRBJ1-2, with a weak D call TRBD1 (5 bases). Germline CDR1 GTSNPN, CDR2 SVGIG (reference sequence). The CDR3 has 14 amino acids. The V end was cut by 3 bases, the J end by 4 bases, with 15 bases between. In nucleotides, the CDR3 is TGTGCCTGGAGGCCCCCCAGGGACCTCTATGGCTACACCTTC. Its translation: CAWRPPRDLYGYTF. The whole variable domain, remainder taken from reference TRBV30 and TRBJ1-2, is SQTIHQWPATLVQPVGSPLSLECTVEGTSNPNLYWYRQAAGRGLQLLFYSVGIGQISSEVPQNLSASRPQDRQFILSSKKLLLSDSGFYLCAWRPPRDLYGYTFGSGTRLTVV.

The chain couples TRBV4-2 to TRBJ1-5; D is unresolved. V shed 0 bases and J shed 0 bases, with 12 bases lying between them. Germline lookup yields CDR1 LGHNA and CDR2 YNFKEQ. The CDR3 loop spans 17 amino acids. The CDR3 nucleotides read TGTGCCAGCAGCCAAGATCCAGGACGGTATAGCAATCAGCCCCAGCATTTT. Amino acids: CASSQDPGRYSNQPQHF.

The table lists this clonotype with a few counts. This chain links TRBV3-1 with TRBJ1-1; 8 bases are shared with TRBD1. The V gene's germline CDR1 is LGHDT and CDR2 YNNKEL (reference sequence). V shed 3 bases and J 0 bases; nucleotides not matched to a gene: 3. The CDR3 has 15 residues. As DNA, the CDR3 is TGTGCCAGCAGCCAGGACAGGGTCCTGAACACTGAAGCTTTCTTT. It encodes CASSQDRVLNTEAFF.

This chain links TRBV20-1 with TRBJ1-5; D not resolved. Germline V gene data show CDR1 as DFQATT and CDR2 as SNEGSKA (reference sequence). Trimming cost V 3 bases and J 0 bases, with 9 bases left between them. The CDR3 totals 14 residues. CDR3 bases: TGCAGTGCTAGCCGAAGGGATAGCAATCAGCCCCAGCATTTT. Residues: CSASRRDSNQPQHF.

CDR3 coding DNA: TGTGCCAGCAGCTTCGGAACCCCCTACGAGCAGTACTTC. Protein sequence: CASSFGTPYEQYF. This chain links TRBV7-9 with TRBJ2-7; D remains ambiguous. This CDR3 comprises 13 residues. Germline V gene sequence: CDR1 SEHNR, CDR2 FQNEAQ (reference sequence). The ends were cut back, 3 bases at V and 2 bases at J, with 8 bases in the middle.

V gene TRBV30 combines with J gene TRBJ2-1; 7 bases fit TRBD1. Germline V gene data show CDR1 as GTSNPN and CDR2 as SVGIG (reference sequence). This CDR3 has 15 residues. V shed 0 bases, J shed 3 bases, and the junction held 5 bases outside the gene matches. Here the CDR3 reads CAWSVAGTVYNEQFF. CDR3 nucleotide sequence: TGTGCCTGGAGTGTAGCCGGGACAGTCTACAATGAGCAGTTCTTC.

The chain links TRBV9 to TRBJ2-5; 9 bases map to TRBD1. The CDR3 contains 15 residues. Germline CDR1 reads SGDLS; CDR2 reads YYNGEE. Trimming took 0 bases from V and 5 from J; bases not matched to a gene: 5. The CDR3 coding sequence is TGTGCCAGCAGCGTAGGGACAGGGGCATCGGAGACCCAGTACTTC. Translated: CASSVGTGASETQYF.

V gene TRBV6-6 combines with J gene TRBJ2-1, with 14 bases identical to TRBD2. CDR3 size: 14 residues. After removal of 6 bases from V and 7 bases from J, the junction contained 2 bases not matched to a gene. In germline, CDR1 is MNHNY, CDR2 SVGAGI (reference sequence). DNA of the CDR3: TGTGCCAGCAGCGGACTAGCGGGGGGAAATGAGCAGTTCTTC. Translating gives CASSGLAGGNEQFF.

This chain joins TRBV29-1 and TRBJ2-7, with D hard to call. The V gene's germline CDR1 is SQVTM and CDR2 ANQGSEA. This CDR3 spans 18 amino acids. Trimming shortened V by 0 bases and J by 3 bases, and 24 bases separated the two germline ends. DNA for the CDR3: TGCAGCGTTGAAGATCTTCTGAACCGTCCTCCGCCCCTCTACGAGCAGTACGTC. This encodes CSVEDLLNRPPPLYEQYV.

The genes are TRBV30 and TRBJ2-3, with unresolved D. Germline CDR1 is GTSNPN and CDR2 is SVGIG (reference sequence). V lost 1 base and J lost 10, with 12 bases in between. This CDR3 is built from 12 residues. CDR3 sequence reads: CAWSEIDTPQYF. CDR3 nucleotide sequence: TGTGCCTGGAGTGAAATTGATACACCGCAGTATTTT.

The chain links TRBV6-5 to TRBJ2-3, with D perhaps TRBD2 (7 bases). The CDR3 has 12 amino acids. Germline V gene data show CDR1 as MNHEY and CDR2 as SVGAGI. Between the trimmed V and J ends, which lost 7 bases and 11 bases, there was a span of 16 bases. CDR3 amino acids: CASTLQAGQQYF. CDR3 bases: TGTGCCAGCACCCTCCAAGCGGGACAGCAGTATTTT.

V is TRBV5-4 and J is TRBJ2-5; D may be TRBD2 (5 bases). The CDR3 loop spans 13 amino acids. Trimming shortened V by 4 bases and J by 3 bases, and 10 bases separated the two germline ends. The germline gives CDR1 SGHNT, CDR2 YYREEE (reference sequence). CDR3 residues: CASSVLEEETQYF. CDR3 coding DNA: TGTGCCAGCAGCGTACTAGAGGAAGAGACCCAGTACTTC.